Listed below are T cell receptor beta chains from one sample, sequenced in a study of T cell changes during pregnancy in multiple sclerosis. Sequenced by immunoSEQ multiplex PCR; TCRdb stores in-frame clones only, minus some. The data hold around 60,000 clones, with about 90% observed a single time. The sequences come from CD4+ T cells from peripheral blood mononuclear cells, collected after pregnancy. The receptors here all came from a female donor in good health, enrolled as a control in a pregnancy study. Both conserved end residues are part of each CDR3. The order of the fields is V gene, clone size, J gene, D gene, CDR3 DNA, CDR3 protein. D genes are given only for firm matches. Expanded clones get a size class; other rows say once, few or many, or leave the size out.

TRBV7-3,NA,TRBJ2-3,TRBD2,TGTGCCAGCAGCTCCCAGGGACTAGCGGGGCGGGGAGATACGCAGTATTTT,CASSSQGLAGRGDTQYF
TRBV18,few,TRBJ1-1,TRBD1,TGTGCCAGCTCACTGGACAGGGCGTTCACTGAAGCTTTCTTT,CASSLDRAFTEAFF
TRBV2,NA,TRBJ2-7,TRBD1,TGTGCCGGGAGCCGGGACAGCGGTTCCTACGAGCAGTACTTC,CAGSRDSGSYEQYF
TRBV5-1,once,TRBJ2-7,TRBD2,TGCGCCAGCAATAAGCTAGCGGGGGACCACTACGAGCAGTACTTC,CASNKLAGDHYEQYF
TRBV19,NA,TRBJ2-7,NA,TGTGCCAGTAGTTTTGAGGACGAGCAGTACTTC,CASSFEDEQYF
TRBV30,NA,TRBJ2-1,NA,TGTGCCTGGAGTTACCGACTGGCCTCCTACAATGAGCAGTTCTTC,CAWSYRLASYNEQFF
TRBV4-1,NA,TRBJ2-3,NA,TGCGCCAGCAGCCAAGATCGGGATACGCAGTATTTT,CASSQDRDTQYF
TRBV7-2,once,TRBJ2-3,NA,TGTGCCAGCAGCTTAAGGGGAATTGGTGCCACAGATACGCAGTATTTT,CASSLRGIGATDTQYF
TRBV9,NA,TRBJ2-3,NA,TGTGCCAGCAGCGGAGAAACGGCGGCCCTCACAGATACGCAGTATTTT,CASSGETAALTDTQYF
TRBV5-1,NA,TRBJ2-5,TRBD2,TGCGCCAGCAGCTTGCAGGGACTAGCTGAAGAGACCCAGTACTTC,CASSLQGLAEETQYF
TRBV7-2,NA,TRBJ1-2,NA,TGTGCCAGCAGCTTAGGGGAGGGCCCACCTTTTACTTATGGCTACACCTTC,CASSLGEGPPFTYGYTF
TRBV5-6,NA,TRBJ1-3,NA,TGTGCCAGCAGCTCGCTGGCCGACTCTGGAAACACCATATATTTT,CASSSLADSGNTIYF
TRBV4-2,NA,TRBJ2-1,TRBD1,TGTGCCAGCAGCCTAGGACAGGGGGACCACAATGAGCAGTTCTTC,CASSLGQGDHNEQFF
TRBV5-4,NA,TRBJ1-4,TRBD1,TGTGCCAGCAGCTATGACAGGGGCAAAGAAAAACTGTTTTTT,CASSYDRGKEKLFF
TRBV7-2,NA,TRBJ2-3,TRBD2,TGTGCCAGCAGAGCAGGGAGCGGGGGGGTGGATACGCAGTATTTT,CASRAGSGGVDTQYF
TRBV7-9,NA,TRBJ2-2,TRBD2,TGTGCCAGCAGCTCTCCAGCGGGGGGGCCCTCGAACACCGGGGAGCTGTTTTTT,CASSSPAGGPSNTGELFF
TRBV9,NA,TRBJ2-2,NA,TGTGCCAGCAGCGTAGCTACAGGGCAGAACACCGGGGAGCTGTTTTTT,CASSVATGQNTGELFF
TRBV9,NA,TRBJ1-5,NA,TGTGCCAGCAGCGTAGAGGGTAGTGGACAACCCCAGCATTTT,CASSVEGSGQPQHF
TRBV9,NA,TRBJ2-5,NA,TGTGCCAGCAGCGTAGCTATCCTAGCAGAGACCCAGTACTTC,CASSVAILAETQYF
TRBV7-9,NA,TRBJ2-7,NA,TGTGCCAGCAGCCCAGGAAACGCCGGGGACGAGCAGTACTTC,CASSPGNAGDEQYF
TRBV6-1,NA,TRBJ1-1,NA,TGTGCCAGCAGTGCAACAGGGATGAACACTGAAGCTTTCTTT,CASSATGMNTEAFF
TRBV5-4,NA,TRBJ2-3,TRBD1,TGTGCCTGTGGACAGGGGGGAGATACGCAGTATTTT,CACGQGGDTQYF
TRBV4-2,NA,TRBJ1-2,NA,TGTGCCAGCAGCCAATCACAGGGATTAAACTATGGCTACACCTTC,CASSQSQGLNYGYTF
TRBV15,NA,TRBJ1-1,TRBD1,TGTGCCACCAGCAGATCGGGACAGGCGAACACTGAAGCTTTCTTT,CATSRSGQANTEAFF
TRBV7-9,once,TRBJ1-1,TRBD1,TGTGCCAGCACCAAGCAGGGGGCGAACACTGAAGCTTTCTTT,CASTKQGANTEAFF